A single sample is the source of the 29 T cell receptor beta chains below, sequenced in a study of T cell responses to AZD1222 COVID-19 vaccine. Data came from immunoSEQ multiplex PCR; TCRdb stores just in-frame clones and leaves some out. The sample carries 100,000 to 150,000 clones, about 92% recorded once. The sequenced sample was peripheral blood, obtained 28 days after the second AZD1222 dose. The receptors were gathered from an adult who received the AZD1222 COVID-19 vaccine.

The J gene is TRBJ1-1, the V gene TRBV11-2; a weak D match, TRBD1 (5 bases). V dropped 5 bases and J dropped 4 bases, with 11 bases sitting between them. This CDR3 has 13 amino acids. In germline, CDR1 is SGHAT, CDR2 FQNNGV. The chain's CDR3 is CASSHGGVTEAFF. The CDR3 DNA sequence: TGTGCCAGCAGCCATGGAGGGGTCACTGAAGCTTTCTTT.

In DNA, the CDR3 is TGTGCCTGGAGTGTACTAGATTCCTACGAGCAGTACTTC. It yields the protein CAWSVLDSYEQYF. V gene TRBV30 combines with J gene TRBJ2-7; D possibly corresponds to TRBD2 (5 bases). Germline V gene data show CDR1 as GTSNPN and CDR2 as SVGIG (reference sequence). CDR3 length: 13 amino acids. Between the trimmed V and J ends, which lost 0 bases and 1 base, there was a span of 7 bases.

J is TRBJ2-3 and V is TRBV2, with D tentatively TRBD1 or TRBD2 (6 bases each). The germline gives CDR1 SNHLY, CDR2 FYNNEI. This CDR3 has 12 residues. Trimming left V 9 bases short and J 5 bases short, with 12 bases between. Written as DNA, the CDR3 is TGTGCCAGGGCTGGGGGGCGAGATACGCAGTATTTT. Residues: CARAGGRDTQYF. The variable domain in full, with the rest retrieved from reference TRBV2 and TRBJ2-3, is EPEVTQTPSHQVTQMGQEVILRCVPISNHLYFYWYRQILGQKVEFLVSFYNNEISEKSEIFDDQFSVERPDGSNFTLKIRSTKLEDSAMYFCARAGGRDTQYFGPGTRLTVL.

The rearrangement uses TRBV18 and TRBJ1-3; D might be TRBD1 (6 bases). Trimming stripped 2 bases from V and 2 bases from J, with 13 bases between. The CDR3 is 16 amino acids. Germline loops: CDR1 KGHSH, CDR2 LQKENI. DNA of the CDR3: TGTGCCAGCTCACCATTTTTTCAGGGGACTGGAAACACCATATATTTT. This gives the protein CASSPFFQGTGNTIYF.

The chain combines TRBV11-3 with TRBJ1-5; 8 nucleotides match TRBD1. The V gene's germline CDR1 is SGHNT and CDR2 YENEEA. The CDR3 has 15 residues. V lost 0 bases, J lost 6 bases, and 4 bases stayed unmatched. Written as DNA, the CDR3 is TGTGCCAGCAGCTTAGAGCCGGGACAGGTTCAGCCCCAGCATTTT. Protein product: CASSLEPGQVQPQHF.

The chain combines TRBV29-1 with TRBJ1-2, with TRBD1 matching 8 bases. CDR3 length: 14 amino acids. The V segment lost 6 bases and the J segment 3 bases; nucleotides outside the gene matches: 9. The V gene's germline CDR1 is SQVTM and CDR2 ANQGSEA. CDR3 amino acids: CSVYSDREDYGYTF. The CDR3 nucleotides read TGCAGCGTCTATTCGGACAGGGAGGACTATGGCTACACCTTC.

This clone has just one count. The CDR3 loop is CASSVRDRPLHF. CDR3 DNA sequence: TGTGCCAGCAGCGTGAGGGACCGACCCCTCCACTTT. This rearrangement joins TRBV7-9 to TRBJ1-6, with D perhaps TRBD1 (5 bases). V was pared by 5 bases and J by 12 bases, with 11 bases between. Germline V CDR1 and CDR2: SEHNR, FQNEAQ (reference sequence). This CDR3 has 12 residues.

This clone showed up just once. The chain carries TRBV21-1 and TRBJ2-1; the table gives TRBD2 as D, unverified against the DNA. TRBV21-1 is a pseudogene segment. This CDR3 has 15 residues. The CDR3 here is CASRRLAGAYNEQFF. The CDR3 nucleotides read TGTGCCAGCAGAAGGCTAGCGGGAGCTTACAATGAGCAGTTCTTC.

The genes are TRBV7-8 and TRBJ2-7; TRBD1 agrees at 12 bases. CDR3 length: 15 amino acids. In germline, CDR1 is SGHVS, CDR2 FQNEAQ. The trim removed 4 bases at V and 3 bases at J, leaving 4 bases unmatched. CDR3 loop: CASSSGTGGYYEQYF. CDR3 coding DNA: TGTGCCAGCAGCTCCGGGACAGGGGGCTACTACGAGCAGTACTTC.

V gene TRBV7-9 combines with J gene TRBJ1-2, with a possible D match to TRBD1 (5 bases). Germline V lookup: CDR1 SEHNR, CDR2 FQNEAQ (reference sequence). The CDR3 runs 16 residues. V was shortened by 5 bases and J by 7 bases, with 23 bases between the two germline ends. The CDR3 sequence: CASSPPLVGDQSGYTF. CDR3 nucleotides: TGTGCCAGCAGCCCCCCTCTAGTGGGGGATCAGAGTGGCTACACCTTC. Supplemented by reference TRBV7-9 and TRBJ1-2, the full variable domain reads DTGVSQNPRHKITKRGQNVTFRCDPISEHNRLYWYRQTLGQGPEFLTYFQNEAQLEKSRLLSDRFSAERPKGSFSTLEIQRTEQGDSAMYLCASSPPLVGDQSGYTFGSGTRLTVV.

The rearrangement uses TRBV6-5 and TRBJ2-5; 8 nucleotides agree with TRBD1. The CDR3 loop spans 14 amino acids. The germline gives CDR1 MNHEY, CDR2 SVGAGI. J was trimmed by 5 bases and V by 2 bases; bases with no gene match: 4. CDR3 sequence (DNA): TGTGCCAGCAGTTACCAGGGGGCTGAGGAGACCCAGTACTTC. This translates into CASSYQGAEETQYF.

In nucleotides, the CDR3 is TGTGCCACTGGGGCTAGCGGGGGCACAGATACGCAGTATTTT. As protein: CATGASGGTDTQYF. This sequence joins TRBV19 and TRBJ2-3; 9 bases align to TRBD2. Germline-derived CDR1 and CDR2 are LNHDA and SQIVND (reference sequence). With 10 bases clipped from V and 1 base from J, the junction kept 6 bases outside the gene matches. The CDR3 spans 14 residues. Full variable domain (outside the CDR3, taken from reference TRBV19 and TRBJ2-3): DGGITQSPKYLFRKEGQNVTLSCEQNLNHDAMYWYRQDPGQGLRLIYYSQIVNDFQKGDIAEGYSVSREKKESFPLTVTSAQKNPTAFYLCATGASGGTDTQYFGPGTRLTVL.

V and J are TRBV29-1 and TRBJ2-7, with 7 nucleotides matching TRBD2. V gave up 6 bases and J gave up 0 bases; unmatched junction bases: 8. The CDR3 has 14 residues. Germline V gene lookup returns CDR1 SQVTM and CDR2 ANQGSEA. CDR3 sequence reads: CSVGGGTPSYEQYF. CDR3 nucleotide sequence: TGCAGCGTGGGGGGAGGGACTCCCTCCTACGAGCAGTACTTC.

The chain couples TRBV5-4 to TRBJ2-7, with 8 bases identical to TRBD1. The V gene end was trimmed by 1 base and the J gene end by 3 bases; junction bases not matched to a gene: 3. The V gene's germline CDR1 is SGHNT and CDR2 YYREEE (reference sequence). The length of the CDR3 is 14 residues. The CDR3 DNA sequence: TGTGCCAGCAGCTTGACGGGACAGGTCTACGAGCAGTACTTC. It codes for CASSLTGQVYEQYF. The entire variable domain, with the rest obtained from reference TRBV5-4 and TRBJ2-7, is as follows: ETGVTQSPTHLIKTRGQQVTLRCSSQSGHNTVSWYQQALGQGPQFIFQYYREEENGRGNFPPRFSGLQFPNYSSELNVNALELDDSALYLCASSLTGQVYEQYFGPGTRLTVT.

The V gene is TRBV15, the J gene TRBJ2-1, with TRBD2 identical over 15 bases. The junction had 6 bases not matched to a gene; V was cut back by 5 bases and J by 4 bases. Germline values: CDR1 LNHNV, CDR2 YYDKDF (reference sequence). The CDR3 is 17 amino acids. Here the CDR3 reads CATSRTSGRVGYNEQFF. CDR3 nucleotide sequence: TGTGCCACCAGCCGGACTAGCGGGAGGGTCGGGTACAATGAGCAGTTCTTC.

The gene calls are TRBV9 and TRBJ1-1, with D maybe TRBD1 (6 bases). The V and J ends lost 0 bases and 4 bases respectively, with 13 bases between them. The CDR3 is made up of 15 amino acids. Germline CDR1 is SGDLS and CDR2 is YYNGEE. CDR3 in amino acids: CASSVVGAAPTEAFF. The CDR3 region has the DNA TGTGCCAGCAGCGTAGTGGGGGCGGCGCCCACTGAAGCTTTCTTT.

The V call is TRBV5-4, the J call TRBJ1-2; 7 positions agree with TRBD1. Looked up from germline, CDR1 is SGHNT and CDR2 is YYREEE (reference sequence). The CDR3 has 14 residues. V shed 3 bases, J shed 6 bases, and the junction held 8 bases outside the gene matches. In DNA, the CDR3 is TGTGCCAGCAGCTCGGTCCACAGGGGCGATGGCTACACCTTC. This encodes CASSSVHRGDGYTF.

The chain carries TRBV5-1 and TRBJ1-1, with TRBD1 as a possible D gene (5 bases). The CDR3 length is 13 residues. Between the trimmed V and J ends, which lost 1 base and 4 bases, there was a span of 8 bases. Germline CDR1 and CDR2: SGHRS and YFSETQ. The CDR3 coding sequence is TGCGCCAGCAGCTTGATCGGGGGCACTGAAGCTTTCTTT. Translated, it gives CASSLIGGTEAFF. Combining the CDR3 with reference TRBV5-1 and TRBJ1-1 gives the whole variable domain KAGVTQTPRYLIKTRGQQVTLSCSPISGHRSVSWYQQTPGQGLQFLFEYFSETQRNKGNFPGRFSGRQFSNSRSEMNVSTLELGDSALYLCASSLIGGTEAFFGQGTRLTVV.

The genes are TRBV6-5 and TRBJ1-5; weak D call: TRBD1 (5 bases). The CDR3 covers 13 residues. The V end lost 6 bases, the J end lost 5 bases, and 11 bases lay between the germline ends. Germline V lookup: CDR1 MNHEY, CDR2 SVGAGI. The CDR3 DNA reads TGTGCCAGCAGGGCAGGGACGTATCAGCCCCAGCATTTT. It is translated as CASRAGTYQPQHF.

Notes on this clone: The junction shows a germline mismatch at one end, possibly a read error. The CDR3, as DNA: TGTGCCAGCTCACTCACAGGGGCTAATGAAAAACTGCTTTTT. It is translated as CASSLTGANEKLLF. This chain joins TRBV18 and TRBJ1-4, with TRBD1 identical over 7 bases. Looked up from germline, CDR1 is KGHSH and CDR2 is LQKENI. The length of the CDR3 is 14 residues.

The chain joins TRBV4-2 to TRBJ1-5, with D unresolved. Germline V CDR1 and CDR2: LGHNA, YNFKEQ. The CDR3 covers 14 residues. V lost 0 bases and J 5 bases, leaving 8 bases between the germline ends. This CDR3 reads CASSQDGSDQPQHF. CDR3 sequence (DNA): TGTGCCAGCAGCCAAGATGGGTCAGATCAGCCCCAGCATTTT.

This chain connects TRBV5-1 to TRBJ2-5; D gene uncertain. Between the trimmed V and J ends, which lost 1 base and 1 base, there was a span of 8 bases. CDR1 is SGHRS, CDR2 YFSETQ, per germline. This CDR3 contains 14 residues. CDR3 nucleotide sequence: TGCGCCAGCAGCTTGAGCCAGGCCCAAGAGACCCAGTACTTC. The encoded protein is CASSLSQAQETQYF.

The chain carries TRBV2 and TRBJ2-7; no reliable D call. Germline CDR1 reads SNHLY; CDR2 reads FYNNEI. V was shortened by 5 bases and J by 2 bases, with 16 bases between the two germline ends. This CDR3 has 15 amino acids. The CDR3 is CASSWWEEDAYEQYF. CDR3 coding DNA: TGTGCCAGCAGTTGGTGGGAAGAGGACGCCTACGAGCAGTACTTC.

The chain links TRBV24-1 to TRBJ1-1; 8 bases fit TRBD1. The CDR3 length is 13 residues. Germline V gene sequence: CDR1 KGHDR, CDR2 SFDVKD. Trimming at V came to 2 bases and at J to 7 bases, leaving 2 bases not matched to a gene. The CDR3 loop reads CATSDWDRCEAFF. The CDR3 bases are TGTGCCACCAGTGATTGGGACAGGTGTGAAGCTTTCTTT.

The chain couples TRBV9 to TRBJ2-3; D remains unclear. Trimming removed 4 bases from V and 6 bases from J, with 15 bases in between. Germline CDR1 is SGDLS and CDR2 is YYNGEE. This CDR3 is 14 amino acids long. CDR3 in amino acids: CASSPGAILDTQYF. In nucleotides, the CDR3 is TGTGCCAGCAGCCCGGGCGCAATACTGGATACGCAGTATTTT.

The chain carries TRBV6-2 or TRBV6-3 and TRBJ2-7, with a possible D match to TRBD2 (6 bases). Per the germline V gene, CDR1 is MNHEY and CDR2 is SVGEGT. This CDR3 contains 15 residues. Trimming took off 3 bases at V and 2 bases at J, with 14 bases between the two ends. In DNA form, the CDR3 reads TGTGCCAGCAGTTATTCGGCGGGGAACCCCTACGAGCAGTACTTC. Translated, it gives CASSYSAGNPYEQYF.

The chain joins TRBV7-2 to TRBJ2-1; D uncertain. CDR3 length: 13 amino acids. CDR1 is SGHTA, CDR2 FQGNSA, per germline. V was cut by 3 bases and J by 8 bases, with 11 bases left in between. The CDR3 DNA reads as TGTGCCAGCAGCTTCGGCGGCTCGGATGAGCAGTTCTTC. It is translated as CASSFGGSDEQFF.

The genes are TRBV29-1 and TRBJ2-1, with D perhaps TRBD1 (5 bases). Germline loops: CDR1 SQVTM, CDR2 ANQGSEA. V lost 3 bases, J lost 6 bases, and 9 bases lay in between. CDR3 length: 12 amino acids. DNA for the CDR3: TGCAGCGTTGACAGGGATGCCAATGAGCAGTTCTTC. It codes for CSVDRDANEQFF.

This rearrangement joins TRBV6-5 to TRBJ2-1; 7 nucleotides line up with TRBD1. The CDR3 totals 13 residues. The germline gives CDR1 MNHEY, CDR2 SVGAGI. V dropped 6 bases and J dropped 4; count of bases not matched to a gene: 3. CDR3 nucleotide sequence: TGTGCCAGCAGGGGACAGTGGTACAATGAGCAGTTCTTC. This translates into CASRGQWYNEQFF.